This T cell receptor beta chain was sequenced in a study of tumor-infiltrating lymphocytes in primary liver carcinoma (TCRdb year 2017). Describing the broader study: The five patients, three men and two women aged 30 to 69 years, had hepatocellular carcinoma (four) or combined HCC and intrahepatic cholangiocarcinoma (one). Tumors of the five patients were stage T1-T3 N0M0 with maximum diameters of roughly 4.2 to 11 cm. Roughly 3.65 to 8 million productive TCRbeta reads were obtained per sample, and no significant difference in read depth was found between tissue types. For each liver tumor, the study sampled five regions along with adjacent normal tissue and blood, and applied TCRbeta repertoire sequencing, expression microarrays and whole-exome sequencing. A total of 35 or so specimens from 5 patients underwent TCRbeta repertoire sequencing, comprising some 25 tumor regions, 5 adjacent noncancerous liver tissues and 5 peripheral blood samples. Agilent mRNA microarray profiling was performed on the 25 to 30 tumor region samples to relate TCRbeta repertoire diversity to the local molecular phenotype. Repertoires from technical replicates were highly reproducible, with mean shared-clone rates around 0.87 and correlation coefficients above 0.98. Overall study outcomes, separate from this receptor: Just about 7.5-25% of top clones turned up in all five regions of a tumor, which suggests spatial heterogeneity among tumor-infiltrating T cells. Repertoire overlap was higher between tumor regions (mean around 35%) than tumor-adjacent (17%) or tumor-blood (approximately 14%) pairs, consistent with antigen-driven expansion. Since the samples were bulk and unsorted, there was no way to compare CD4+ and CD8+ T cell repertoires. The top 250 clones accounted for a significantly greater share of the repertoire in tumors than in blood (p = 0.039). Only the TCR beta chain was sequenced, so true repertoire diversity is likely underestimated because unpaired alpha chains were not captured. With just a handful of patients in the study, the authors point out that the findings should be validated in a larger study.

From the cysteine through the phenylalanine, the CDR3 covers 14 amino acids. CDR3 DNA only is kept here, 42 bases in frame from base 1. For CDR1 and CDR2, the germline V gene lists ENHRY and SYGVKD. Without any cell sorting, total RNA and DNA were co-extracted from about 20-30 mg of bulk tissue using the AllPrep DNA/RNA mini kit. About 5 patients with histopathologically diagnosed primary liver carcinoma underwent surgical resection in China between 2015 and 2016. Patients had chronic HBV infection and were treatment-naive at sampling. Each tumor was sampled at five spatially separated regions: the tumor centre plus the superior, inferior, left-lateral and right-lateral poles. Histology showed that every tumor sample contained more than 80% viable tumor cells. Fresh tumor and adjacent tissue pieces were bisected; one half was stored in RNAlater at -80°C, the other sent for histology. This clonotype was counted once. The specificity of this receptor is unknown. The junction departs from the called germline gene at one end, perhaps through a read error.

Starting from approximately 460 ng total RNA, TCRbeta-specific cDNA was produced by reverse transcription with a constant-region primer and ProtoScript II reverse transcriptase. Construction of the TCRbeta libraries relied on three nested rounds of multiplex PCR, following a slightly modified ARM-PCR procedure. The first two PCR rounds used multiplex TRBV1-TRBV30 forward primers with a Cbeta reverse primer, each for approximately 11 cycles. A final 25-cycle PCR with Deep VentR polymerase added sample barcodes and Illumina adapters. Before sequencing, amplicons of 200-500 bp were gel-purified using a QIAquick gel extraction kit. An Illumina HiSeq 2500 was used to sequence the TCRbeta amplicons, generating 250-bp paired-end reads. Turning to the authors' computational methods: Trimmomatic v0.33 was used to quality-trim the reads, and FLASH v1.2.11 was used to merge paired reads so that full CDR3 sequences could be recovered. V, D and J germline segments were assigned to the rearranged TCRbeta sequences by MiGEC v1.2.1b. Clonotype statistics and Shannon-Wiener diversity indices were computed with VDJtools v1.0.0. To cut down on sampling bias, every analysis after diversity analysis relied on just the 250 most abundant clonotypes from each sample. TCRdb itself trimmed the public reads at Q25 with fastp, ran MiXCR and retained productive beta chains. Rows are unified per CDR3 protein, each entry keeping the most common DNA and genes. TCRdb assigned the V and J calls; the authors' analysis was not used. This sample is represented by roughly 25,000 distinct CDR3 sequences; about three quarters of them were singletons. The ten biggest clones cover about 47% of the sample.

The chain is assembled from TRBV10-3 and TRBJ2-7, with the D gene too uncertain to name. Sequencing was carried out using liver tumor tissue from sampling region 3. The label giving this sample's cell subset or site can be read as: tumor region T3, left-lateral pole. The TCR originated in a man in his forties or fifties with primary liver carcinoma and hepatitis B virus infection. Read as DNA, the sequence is TGTGCCATCAGTGGTGGTCAAAACATCTACGAGCAGTATTTC. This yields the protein CAISGGQNIYEQYF.